The present entry profiles one T cell receptor beta chain with its context. This specimen belongs to a study of blood T cell repertoires in COVID-19. On the study more broadly: The United States, Italy and Spain supplied acute and convalescent COVID-19 samples. PBMCs, B-cell-depleted T cells, or T cells were the source of the cDNA or gDNA that made up the material.

Under the authors' procedure: Reference gene primer amplification gave nucleated cell count estimates. Profiling relied on immunoSEQ multiplex PCR, and the TCRdb table lists in-frame clones only, not all of them. V, J and clone size were drawn from that table, and D and trimming were deduced from the DNA. The sample holds 65,000 to 80,000 clones; around 80% are singletons and the top ten take 21%. Sequenced: peripheral blood. This receptor was taken from a human donor in a cohort sampled during active COVID-19.

DNA for the CDR3: TGTGCCAGTAGTGGGGGCACCTACAATGAGCAGTTCTTC. Translated, it gives CASSGGTYNEQFF. The V and J genes are TRBV19 and TRBJ2-1, with a weak D call TRBD1 (6 bases). The CDR3 sequence is 13 residues long. Trimming stripped 5 bases from V and 2 bases from J, with 7 bases between. Germline V lookup: CDR1 LNHDA, CDR2 SQIVND (reference sequence).